This T cell receptor beta chain stems from a study of T cell changes during pregnancy in multiple sclerosis. V shed 2 bases and J shed 7 bases, with 21 bases lying between them. Germline V gives CDR1 WSHSY, CDR2 SAAADI. This CDR3 has 16 amino acids. Using immunoSEQ multiplex PCR, the repertoire was profiled, and TCRdb retains in-frame clones only, with some absent. The sample yields fewer than 65,000 clones, more than 85% seen once. The chain uses TRBV10-2 and TRBJ2-7, with D possibly being TRBD1 (6 bases). Sequences were derived from CD4+ T cells from peripheral blood mononuclear cells, sampled after pregnancy. The sequence was obtained from a female donor with multiple sclerosis, enrolled in a pregnancy study. The CDR3 region is CASSEIVGQPVAEQYF. CDR3 in DNA: TGCGCCAGCAGTGAGATAGTTGGACAGCCAGTGGCGGAGCAGTACTTC.